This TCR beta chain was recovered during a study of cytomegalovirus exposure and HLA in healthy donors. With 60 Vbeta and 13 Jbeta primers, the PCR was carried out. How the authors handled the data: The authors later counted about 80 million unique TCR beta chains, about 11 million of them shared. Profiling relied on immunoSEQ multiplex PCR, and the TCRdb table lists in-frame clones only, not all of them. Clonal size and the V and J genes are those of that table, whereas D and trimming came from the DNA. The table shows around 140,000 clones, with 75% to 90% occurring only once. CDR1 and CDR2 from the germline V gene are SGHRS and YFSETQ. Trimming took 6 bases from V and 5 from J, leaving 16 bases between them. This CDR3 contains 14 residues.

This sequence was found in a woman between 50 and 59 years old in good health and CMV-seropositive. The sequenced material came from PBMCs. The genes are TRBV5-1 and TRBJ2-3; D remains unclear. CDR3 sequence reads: CASKRIGLQDTQYF. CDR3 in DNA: TGCGCCAGCAAACGAATTGGGCTTCAAGATACGCAGTATTTT. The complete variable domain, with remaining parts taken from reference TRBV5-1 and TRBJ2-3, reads KAGVTQTPRYLIKTRGQQVTLSCSPISGHRSVSWYQQTPGQGLQFLFEYFSETQRNKGNFPGRFSGRQFSNSRSEMNVSTLELGDSALYLCASKRIGLQDTQYFGPGTRLTVL.